Below are 22 T cell receptor beta chains sequenced from a single sample in a study of radiotherapy plus CTLA-4 blockade in lung cancer. The assay was immunoSEQ multiplex PCR, and TCRdb's table has in-frame clones only and misses some. Of over 30,000 clones in the sample, 79% were seen once. The material sequenced was peripheral blood, taken from a patient treated with radiotherapy plus ipilimumab. The receptors shown here come from a human donor with non-small cell lung cancer that progressed on radiotherapy plus ipilimumab.

The table lists this clone with a few counts. The genes are TRBV4-1 and TRBJ2-7, with 8 bases matching TRBD1. CDR3 length: 15 amino acids. The germline V gene encodes CDR1 MGHRA and CDR2 YSYEKL. After removal of 2 bases from V and 4 bases from J, the junction contained 7 bases not matched to a gene. The CDR3 reads CASSQQDRETYEQYF. The DNA of the CDR3 is TGCGCCAGCAGCCAACAGGACAGGGAGACATACGAGCAGTACTTC.

The V gene is TRBV4-1, the J gene TRBJ1-2, with 8 bases lining up with TRBD1. The CDR3 contains 16 residues. The V segment lost 6 bases and the J segment 3 bases; nucleotides outside the gene matches: 12. CDR1 MGHRA and CDR2 YSYEKL come from the germline V gene. The DNA for the CDR3 is TGCGCCAGCAGATCCTACTCGGGACAGGCATACTATGGCTACACCTTC. Its protein product is CASRSYSGQAYYGYTF.

The chain combines TRBV2 with TRBJ2-7; TRBD1 aligns across 9 bases. Trimming at V came to 6 bases and at J to 0 bases, leaving 6 bases not matched to a gene. Germline V gene lookup returns CDR1 SNHLY and CDR2 FYNNEI. This CDR3 comprises 15 residues. Here the CDR3 DNA reads TGTGCCAGCAGCGGGGACAGGGTCTCCTCCTACGAGCAGTACTTC. Its protein product is CASSGDRVSSYEQYF.

The chain uses TRBV10-3 and TRBJ2-3; possible D gene TRBD1, 6 bases. The CDR3 contains 15 residues. Trimming pared 3 bases from V and 4 bases from J, leaving 14 bases between. Germline CDR1 and CDR2: ENHRY and SYGVKD. The CDR3 sequence: CAISEPARGADTQYF. CDR3 bases: TGTGCCATCAGTGAACCCGCCAGGGGCGCAGATACGCAGTATTTT.

This chain connects TRBV7-9 to TRBJ1-1; D is possibly TRBD1 (6 bases). Germline-derived CDR1 and CDR2 are SEHNR and FQNEAQ (reference sequence). This CDR3 comprises 13 residues. V lost 2 bases, J lost 3 bases, and 7 bases lay in between. The chain's CDR3 is CASSLQGYTEAFF. The DNA of the CDR3 is TGTGCCAGCAGCTTACAGGGGTACACTGAAGCTTTCTTT.

DNA of the CDR3: TGTGCCAGTAGTTCACAAAGTCGGGCCAACGTCCTGACTTTC. It yields the protein CASSSQSRANVLTF. The chain joins TRBV19 to TRBJ2-6; D unresolved. The length of the CDR3 is 14 residues. Trimming pared 5 bases from V and 5 bases from J, leaving 10 bases between. In germline, CDR1 is LNHDA, CDR2 SQIVND (reference sequence).

V gene TRBV9 combines with J gene TRBJ2-2, with TRBD2 as a possible D gene (6 bases). V lost 1 base and J lost 4, with 11 bases in between. Looked up from germline, CDR1 is SGDLS and CDR2 is YYNGEE. The CDR3 runs 15 residues. Written as DNA, the CDR3 is TGTGCCAGCAGCGTAAACGGGGGAAGCACCGGGGAGCTGTTTTTT. Translating it yields CASSVNGGSTGELFF.

The gene calls are TRBV5-4 and TRBJ2-5; D remains ambiguous. Deletions cut 0 bases from V and 0 bases from J, with 3 bases between. Germline assignment: CDR1 SGHNT and CDR2 YYREEE (reference sequence). The CDR3 covers 13 residues. The CDR3 loop reads CASSLAYQETQYF. DNA for the CDR3: TGTGCCAGCAGCTTGGCCTACCAAGAGACCCAGTACTTC.

The V gene is TRBV14, the J gene TRBJ1-4; D not resolved. Germline V gene lookup returns CDR1 SGHDN and CDR2 FVKESK. This CDR3 comprises 11 residues. With 2 bases removed from V and 10 bases from J, the gap between germline ends came to 5 bases. The CDR3 DNA reads TGTGCCAGCAGCCAAACGGGAAAACTGTTTTTT. Protein product: CASSQTGKLFF. The variable domain in full, with the rest retrieved from reference TRBV14 and TRBJ1-4, is EAGVTQFPSHSVIEKGQTVTLRCDPISGHDNLYWYRRVMGKEIKFLLHFVKESKQDESGMPNNRFLAERTGGTYSTLKVQPAELEDSGVYFCASSQTGKLFFGSGTQLSVL.

The gene calls are TRBV19 and TRBJ2-3; 7 bases fit TRBD1. The CDR3 has 15 amino acids. After removal of 5 bases from V and 4 bases from J, the junction contained 9 bases not matched to a gene. Germline lookup yields CDR1 LNHDA and CDR2 SQIVND (reference sequence). This CDR3 reads CASSATGYLADTQYF. CDR3 DNA: TGTGCCAGTAGTGCGACAGGGTATCTTGCAGATACGCAGTATTTT. Variable domain in full (rest from reference TRBV19 and TRBJ2-3): DGGITQSPKYLFRKEGQNVTLSCEQNLNHDAMYWYRQDPGQGLRLIYYSQIVNDFQKGDIAEGYSVSREKKESFPLTVTSAQKNPTAFYLCASSATGYLADTQYFGPGTRLTVL.

V and J are TRBV9 and TRBJ2-1; the match to TRBD2 covers 15 bases. V gave up 0 bases and J gave up 1 base; unmatched junction bases: 5. The germline gives CDR1 SGDLS, CDR2 YYNGEE. CDR3 length equals 19 residues. CDR3 region: CASSVEGLAGGRSYNEQFF. In DNA form, the CDR3 reads TGTGCCAGCAGCGTAGAAGGACTAGCGGGGGGGAGGTCCTACAATGAGCAGTTCTTC.

The CDR3 reads CASRSGGREKLFF. For the CDR3, the DNA is TGTGCCAGCAGGTCAGGGGGTCGGGAAAAACTGTTTTTT. J is TRBJ1-4 and V is TRBV6-6; 7 positions agree with TRBD1. The V gene's germline CDR1 is MNHNY and CDR2 SVGAGI (reference sequence). CDR3 length equals 13 residues. Trimming took 6 bases from V and 8 from J; bases not matched to a gene: 6.

This clone has only one observation. The J gene is TRBJ2-3, the V gene TRBV7-9; the D gene is possibly TRBD1 (5 bases). Germline lookup yields CDR1 SEHNR and CDR2 FQNEAQ (reference sequence). Deletions cut 3 bases from V and 1 base from J, with 8 bases between. The CDR3 runs 14 residues. The CDR3 bases are TGTGCCAGCAGCTTGAGACAGCGCACAGATACGCAGTATTTT. This sequence encodes CASSLRQRTDTQYF.

This clone showed up just a few times. J is TRBJ1-6 and V is TRBV2; 8 bases line up with TRBD1. The CDR3 has 14 amino acids. Germline V gene sequence: CDR1 SNHLY, CDR2 FYNNEI. Losses at the gene ends were 7 bases for V and 10 bases for J; bases not matched to a gene: 9. The CDR3 is CASKETGGGSPLHF. The DNA of the CDR3 is TGTGCCAGCAAAGAAACAGGGGGTGGATCACCCCTCCACTTT. The full variable domain, in which reference TRBV2 and TRBJ1-6 provide the parts outside the CDR3, is EPEVTQTPSHQVTQMGQEVILRCVPISNHLYFYWYRQILGQKVEFLVSFYNNEISEKSEIFDDQFSVERPDGSNFTLKIRSTKLEDSAMYFCASKETGGGSPLHFGNGTRLTVT.

This chain uses TRBV27 with TRBJ1-6; 9 nucleotides align to TRBD1. J lost 8 bases, V lost 5 bases, and 1 base had no gene match. Germline lookup yields CDR1 MNHEY and CDR2 SMNVEV (reference sequence). The CDR3 consists of 13 residues. The CDR3 sequence is CASSRTGDSPLHF. In DNA, the CDR3 is TGTGCCAGCAGTAGGACAGGGGATTCACCCCTCCACTTT.

The V gene is TRBV10-1, the J gene TRBJ2-3, with 10 nucleotides matching TRBD2. CDR3 length: 14 amino acids. Germline values: CDR1 WNHNN, CDR2 SYGVQD (reference sequence). J was trimmed by 8 bases and V by 3 bases; bases with no gene match: 5. CDR3 sequence: CASSESGLAVTQYF. The DNA of the CDR3 is TGCGCCAGCAGTGAATCCGGACTAGCGGTTACGCAGTATTTT.

The rearrangement links TRBV27 to TRBJ2-1; TRBD1 might be the D (6 bases). V lost 8 bases, J lost 9 bases, and 20 bases lay in between. Germline loops: CDR1 MNHEY, CDR2 SMNVEV (reference sequence). This CDR3 contains 14 residues. The CDR3 here is CASGPQGPAIEQFF. Written as DNA, the CDR3 is TGTGCCAGCGGGCCGCAGGGGCCCGCTATTGAGCAGTTCTTC.

The chain carries TRBV6-4 and TRBJ1-2; 9 bases match TRBD1. This CDR3 contains 13 residues. The V segment lost 5 bases and the J segment 7 bases; nucleotides outside the gene matches: 5. Germline V gives CDR1 MRHNA, CDR2 SNTAGT. The CDR3 spells CASSPGTGSGYTF. In DNA, the CDR3 is TGTGCCAGCAGTCCCGGGACAGGGTCTGGCTACACCTTC.

J is TRBJ1-1 and V is TRBV25-1; 8 nucleotides agree with TRBD1. This CDR3 is 15 amino acids long. V dropped 6 bases and J dropped 0; count of bases not matched to a gene: 6. Germline V gene lookup returns CDR1 MGHDK and CDR2 SYGVNS. CDR3 protein: CASSKRQGLNTEAFF. The CDR3 DNA is TGTGCCAGCAGCAAAAGACAGGGGTTGAACACTGAAGCTTTCTTT.

The J gene is TRBJ2-7, the V gene TRBV5-5, with a possible D match to TRBD1 (6 bases). Germline V gene sequence: CDR1 SGHKS, CDR2 YYEKEE (reference sequence). This CDR3 contains 15 residues. V dropped 4 bases and J dropped 4 bases, with 18 bases sitting between them. CDR3 nucleotides: TGTGCCAGCAGCCGGAAAAGTCAAGGACAGTACGAGCAGTACTTC. Its protein product is CASSRKSQGQYEQYF.

The V call is TRBV12-5, the J call TRBJ2-7, with D possibly being TRBD2 (6 bases). The ends were cut back, 6 bases at V and 6 bases at J, with 12 bases in the middle. In germline, CDR1 is LGHNT, CDR2 FRNRAP. This CDR3 is built from 12 residues. The chain's CDR3 is CASGKGEAEQYF. CDR3 nucleotide sequence: TGTGCTAGTGGCAAAGGGGAGGCCGAGCAGTACTTC.

J is TRBJ2-3 and V is TRBV19; 11 nucleotides line up with TRBD2. Per germline, CDR1 LNHDA and CDR2 SQIVND (reference sequence). Unmatched junction bases numbered 7, after V lost 5 bases and J lost 3 bases. The CDR3 totals 16 residues. The DNA of the CDR3 is TGTGCCAGTAGTGCGGTAGCGGGGGGGCCAACAGATACGCAGTATTTT. Protein product: CASSAVAGGPTDTQYF.